The rows below give T cell receptor beta chains drawn from one sample of a study of T cells in Graves' hyperthyroidism and ophthalmopathy. Each CDR3 protein is one row after TCRdb ran MiXCR on the multiplex PCR reads. Among roughly 290,000 distinct CDR3 sequences listed, roughly an eighth were seen once. Sample: blood. These receptors originate from a woman aged 40-49 years with Graves' hyperthyroidism. The CDR3 runs from the conserved cysteine through the conserved F or W. Each record gives: J gene, D gene, CDR3 length, clone size, V gene, CDR3 protein, CDR3 DNA. D genes are given only for firm matches. Where a row states a size, it is once, few, many or the class of an expanded clone; other rows omit it.

TRBJ2-1 | TRBD2 | 14 | - | TRBV19 | CASSMGGGWFEQFF | TGTGCCAGTAGTATGGGGGGAGGGTGGTTTGAGCAGTTCTTC
TRBJ2-3 | - | 14 | many | TRBV6-4 | CASSEEADTDTQYF | TGTGCCAGCAGTGAGGAGGCAGACACAGATACGCAGTATTTT
TRBJ2-1 | TRBD2 | 15 | - | TRBV2 | CASNPGLAGGNEQFF | TGTGCCAGCAACCCGGGACTAGCGGGAGGCAATGAGCAGTTCTTC
TRBJ1-2 | - | 11 | many | TRBV2 | CASMEGKGYTF | TGTGCCAGCATGGAGGGGAAAGGCTACACCTTC
TRBJ1-2 | - | 16 | few | TRBV9 | CASSVAIRGGGGGYTF | TGTGCCAGCAGCGTAGCGATCAGGGGAGGAGGTGGTGGCTACACCTTC
TRBJ1-1 | - | 14 | many | TRBV7-2 | CASSFGGLNTEAFF | TGTGCCAGCAGCTTTGGGGGCCTGAACACTGAAGCTTTCTTT
TRBJ2-4 | TRBD2 | 15 | - | TRBV9 | CASSPSLAGGNIQYF | TGTGCCAGCAGCCCTTCATTAGCGGGAGGAAACATTCAGTACTTC
TRBJ1-2 | - | 15 | many | TRBV3-1 | CASSQDPTARGSYTF | TGTGCCAGCAGCCAAGATCCGACCGCCCGTGGCAGCTACACCTTC
TRBJ2-7 | TRBD2 | 14 | few | TRBV20-1 | CSAPAGDPIYEQYF | TGCAGTGCCCCCGCGGGGGACCCCATCTACGAGCAGTACTTC
TRBJ2-5 | - | 15 | - | TRBV19 | CASSIDVSSPWTQYF | TGTGCCAGTAGTATAGACGTCAGCTCCCCTTGGACCCAGTACTTC
TRBJ1-1 | - | 11 | - | TRBV19 | CASRTGPEAFF | TGTGCCAGTAGAACGGGCCCTGAAGCTTTCTTT
TRBJ2-7 | - | 14 | many | TRBV2 | CASIGAGVGYEQYF | TGTGCCAGCATTGGGGCAGGGGTAGGTTACGAGCAGTACTTC
TRBJ1-2 | - | 12 | many | TRBV28 | CASSSGGYGYTF | TGTGCCAGCAGTTCGGGAGGCTATGGCTACACCTTC
TRBJ1-5 | - | 15 | many | TRBV28 | CASVVGHNSNQPQHF | TGTGCCAGCGTAGTCGGCCACAATAGCAATCAGCCCCAGCATTTT
TRBJ1-5 | - | 16 | - | TRBV11-2 | CASRRAGRGAQQPQHF | TGTGCCAGCAGGAGAGCGGGGCGGGGGGCGCAGCAGCCCCAGCATTTT
TRBJ1-2 | - | 13 | many | TRBV9 | CASSLGPEGGYTF | TGTGCCAGCAGCTTAGGGCCGGAGGGCGGCTACACCTTC
TRBJ1-2 | TRBD1 | 13 | many | TRBV29-1 | CSARQGLAYGYTF | TGCAGCGCACGACAGGGATTGGCCTATGGCTACACCTTC
TRBJ2-7 | TRBD2 | 15 | many | TRBV5-1 | CASSLSAGVSYEQYF | TGCGCCAGCAGCTTGTCGGCGGGAGTGAGCTACGAGCAGTACTTC
TRBJ2-2 | - | 13 | many | TRBV28 | CASTGRVGGELFF | TGTGCCAGCACCGGACGCGTTGGCGGGGAGCTGTTTTTT
TRBJ1-1 | TRBD1 | 11 | many | TRBV20-1 | CSAPGQVLAFF | TGCAGTGCCCCCGGACAGGTGTTAGCTTTCTTT
TRBJ1-1 | - | 14 | many | TRBV7-2 | CASSLDPWGTEAFF | TGTGCCAGCAGCTTAGATCCTTGGGGCACTGAAGCTTTCTTT
TRBJ2-5 | - | 15 | - | TRBV9 | CASSVAGSFQETQYF | TGTGCCAGCAGCGTAGCCGGGAGCTTCCAAGAGACCCAGTACTTC
TRBJ1-4 | - | 13 | many | TRBV30 | CALLGQLNEKLFF | TGTGCCCTACTCGGACAGCTTAATGAAAAACTGTTTTTT
TRBJ1-4 | TRBD1 | 14 | - | TRBV6-9 | CASSWGQGGEKLFF | TGTGCCAGCAGTTGGGGACAGGGAGGTGAAAAACTGTTTTTT
TRBJ2-3 | TRBD2 | 15 | few | TRBV7-3 | CASSITSGRTDTQYF | TGTGCCAGCAGCATCACTAGCGGGCGCACAGATACGCAGTATTTT
TRBJ2-3 | - | 15 | few | TRBV20-1 | CSARPVGRMTDTQYF | TGCAGTGCTAGACCTGTAGGGAGGATGACAGATACGCAGTATTTT
TRBJ2-5 | - | 13 | many | TRBV20-1 | CSARSRQSSAQYF | TGCAGTGCTAGGAGTAGACAGTCCTCGGCCCAGTACTTC
TRBJ2-7 | - | 13 | many | TRBV18 | CASSPTVETEQYF | TGTGCCAGCTCACCGACCGTGGAAACCGAGCAGTACTTC
TRBJ1-5 | - | 14 | many | TRBV24-1 | CATSDHRGNQPQHF | TGTGCCACCAGTGATCATCGGGGGAATCAGCCCCAGCATTTT
TRBJ2-3 | - | 16 | many | TRBV10-2 | CASSDQIRRRTDTQYF | TGCGCCAGCAGTGACCAGATAAGAAGGCGCACAGATACGCAGTATTTT
TRBJ2-7 | TRBD2 | 15 | many | TRBV7-2 | CASSLRTSGFYEQYF | TGTGCCAGCAGCCTAAGGACTAGCGGATTTTACGAGCAGTACTTC
TRBJ2-6 | - | 15 | many | TRBV7-9 | CASSLAGSGANVLTF | TGTGCCAGCAGCTTAGCGGGGTCTGGGGCCAACGTCCTGACTTTC
TRBJ1-4 | - | 12 | many | TRBV28 | CASRATSEKLFF | TGTGCCAGCAGAGCTACGAGTGAAAAACTGTTTTTT
TRBJ1-2 | - | 9 | - | TRBV5-7 | CAINDGYTF | TGTGCCATCAATGATGGCTACACCTTC
TRBJ2-7 | - | 15 | few | TRBV4-1 | CASSQDIGGLYEQYF | TGCGCCAGCAGCCAAGACATAGGGGGGCTCTACGAGCAGTACTTC
TRBJ1-1 | - | 15 | many | TRBV19 | CASSIARHGYTEAFF | TGTGCCAGTAGTATAGCCAGACACGGATACACTGAAGCTTTCTTT
TRBJ1-5 | - | 16 | many | TRBV13 | CASSLGGGGSNQPQHF | TGTGCCAGCAGCTTAGGGGGAGGGGGTAGCAATCAGCCCCAGCATTTT
TRBJ1-2 | - | 14 | many | TRBV5-1 | CASSRDVGAPGYTF | TGCGCCAGCAGCCGAGATGTCGGGGCGCCTGGCTACACCTTC
TRBJ2-1 | TRBD2 | 15 | - | TRBV10-3 | CAISATSGVYNEQFF | TGTGCCATCAGTGCGACTAGCGGGGTATACAATGAGCAGTTCTTC
TRBJ2-7 | - | 13 | few | TRBV18 | CASSPLGPYEQYF | TGTGCCAGCTCACCCTTGGGACCCTACGAGCAGTACTTC
TRBJ2-6 | - | 17 | few | TRBV7-8 | CASSKTRTVPGANVLTF | TGTGCCAGCAGCAAGACCCGGACAGTCCCCGGGGCCAACGTCCTGACTTTC
TRBJ1-5 | TRBD1 | 14 | many | TRBV28 | CASSRDRGDQPQHF | TGTGCCAGCAGTAGGGACAGGGGAGATCAGCCCCAGCATTTT
TRBJ2-1 | TRBD2 | 15 | many | TRBV27 | CASSLGTSGTNEQFF | TGTGCCAGCAGTTTAGGGACTAGCGGGACCAATGAGCAGTTCTTC
TRBJ2-2 | - | 13 | many | TRBV3-1 | CASSQVSSGTLFF | TGTGCCAGCAGCCAAGTATCGTCGGGGACTCTGTTTTTT
TRBJ2-7 | - | 15 | many | TRBV5-1 | CASSSTPLGSYEQYF | TGCGCCAGCAGCTCGACCCCTCTTGGGTCCTACGAGCAGTACTTC
TRBJ2-3 | TRBD2 | 17 | many | TRBV10-3 | CAISGTSGSLSTDTQYF | TGTGCCATCAGTGGGACTAGCGGGTCTCTGAGCACAGATACGCAGTATTTT
TRBJ2-3 | TRBD2 | 19 | few | TRBV7-8 | CASSLTLLTSGRALDTQYF | TGTGCCAGCAGCTTAACCCTCTTAACTAGCGGGAGGGCCCTAGATACGCAGTATTTT
TRBJ1-4 | - | 14 | many | TRBV20-1 | CSGQGAATNEKLFF | TGCAGTGGTCAGGGAGCTGCAACTAATGAAAAACTGTTTTTT
TRBJ1-4 | - | 21 | many | TRBV7-3 | CASSSLPTVIGSWSRNEKLFF | TGTGCCAGCAGCTCCCTCCCGACAGTCATAGGGTCCTGGTCGCGGAATGAAAAACTGTTTTTT
TRBJ2-2 | - | 15 | few | TRBV4-1 | CASSPRTVNPGELFF | TGCGCCAGCAGCCCCCGGACAGTAAACCCGGGGGAGCTGTTTTTT